Reported below is one TCR beta chain. Its antigen is not identified. V dropped 5 bases and J dropped 0 bases, with 14 bases sitting between them. Germline CDR1 is SGHTA and CDR2 is FQGNSA. The CDR3 extends over 15 amino acids. Clones were read by immunoSEQ multiplex PCR, and TCRdb kept only the in-frame ones, dropping some. The profile shows about 51,000 clones, around four fifths of them singletons. The entry originates in a study of a mutant IDH1 vaccine in newly diagnosed glioma. For the study at large: Former treatment meant radiotherapy, temozolomide, or both; the majority had gotten both.

Sample time point: week 5, during vaccination. Every vaccine dose comprised 300 ug of mutant IDH1 20-mer peptide plus topical imiquimod. The receptor was isolated from a man aged 50 or older with glioma. Sample: PBMCs, taken from a glioma patient whose treatment included an IDH1 peptide vaccine. V gene TRBV7-2 combines with J gene TRBJ2-7, with D tentatively TRBD1 (6 bases). The CDR3 loop is CASSLGMGASYEQYF. The CDR3 bases are TGTGCCAGCAGCCTCGGGATGGGGGCCTCCTACGAGCAGTACTTC.